This T cell receptor (beta chain) was recovered during a study of response to subunit inactivated influenza vaccine. TCRdb ran MiXCR on the RT-PCR reads and lists one entry per CDR3 protein. The sample records approximately 700,000 distinct CDR3 sequences, approximately 15% being singletons. V was pared by 8 bases and J by 0 bases, with 23 bases between. Looked up from germline, CDR1 is SGHAT and CDR2 is FQDESV (reference sequence). The CDR3 has 19 residues. About this clonotype itself: The antigen is unknown.

Study-level results: It was suggested by the authors that few new T cells are recruited by each seasonal influenza vaccination.

The clonotype comes from a man aged 50 or older who received an inactivated influenza vaccine. The starting material was PBMCs from blood, obtained less than 15 days before vaccination. The chain is built from TRBV11-1 and TRBJ2-6, with D perhaps matching TRBD2 (7 bases). Written as DNA, the CDR3 is TGTGCCAGCCCCAGGCGGGGGCCCTCTCACCCCTCTGGGGCCAACGTCCTGACTTTC. Its translation: CASPRRGPSHPSGANVLTF.